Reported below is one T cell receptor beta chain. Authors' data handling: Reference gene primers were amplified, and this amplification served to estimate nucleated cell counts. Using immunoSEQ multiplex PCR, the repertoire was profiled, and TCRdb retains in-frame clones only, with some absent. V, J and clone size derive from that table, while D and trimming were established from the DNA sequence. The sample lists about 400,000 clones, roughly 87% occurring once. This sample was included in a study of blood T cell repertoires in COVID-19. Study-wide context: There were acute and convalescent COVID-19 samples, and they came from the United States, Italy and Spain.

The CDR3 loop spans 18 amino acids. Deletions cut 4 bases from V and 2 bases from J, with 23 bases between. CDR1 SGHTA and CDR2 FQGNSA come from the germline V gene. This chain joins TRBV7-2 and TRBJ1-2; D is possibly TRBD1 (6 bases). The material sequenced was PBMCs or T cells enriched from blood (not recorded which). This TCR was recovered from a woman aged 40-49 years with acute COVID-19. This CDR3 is CASSSRGGRGFENYGYTF. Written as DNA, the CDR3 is TGTGCCAGCAGCTCCCGGGGGGGCAGGGGATTTGAGAACTATGGCTACACCTTC.